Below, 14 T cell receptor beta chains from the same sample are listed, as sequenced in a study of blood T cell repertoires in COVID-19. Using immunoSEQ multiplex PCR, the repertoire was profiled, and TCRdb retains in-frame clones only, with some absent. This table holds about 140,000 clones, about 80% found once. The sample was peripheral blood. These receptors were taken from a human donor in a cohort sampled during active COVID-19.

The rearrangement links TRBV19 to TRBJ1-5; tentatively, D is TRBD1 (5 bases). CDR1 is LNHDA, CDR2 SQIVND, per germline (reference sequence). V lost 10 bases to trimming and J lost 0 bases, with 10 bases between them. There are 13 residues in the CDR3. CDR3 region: CATGRDSNQPQHF. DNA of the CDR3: TGTGCCACAGGCAGGGATAGCAATCAGCCCCAGCATTTT.

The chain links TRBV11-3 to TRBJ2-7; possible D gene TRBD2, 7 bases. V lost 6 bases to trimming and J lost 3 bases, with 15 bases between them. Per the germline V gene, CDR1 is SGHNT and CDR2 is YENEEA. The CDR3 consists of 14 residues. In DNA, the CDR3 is TGTGCCAGCAGTAGGGGGGGTACGAACTACGAGCAGTACTTC. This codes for CASSRGGTNYEQYF.

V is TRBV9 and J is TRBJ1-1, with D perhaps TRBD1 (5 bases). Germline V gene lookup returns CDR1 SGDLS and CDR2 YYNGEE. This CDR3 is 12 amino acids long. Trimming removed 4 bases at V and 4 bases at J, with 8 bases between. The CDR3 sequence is CASSPRGTEAFF. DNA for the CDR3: TGTGCCAGCAGCCCTAGGGGCACTGAAGCTTTCTTT.

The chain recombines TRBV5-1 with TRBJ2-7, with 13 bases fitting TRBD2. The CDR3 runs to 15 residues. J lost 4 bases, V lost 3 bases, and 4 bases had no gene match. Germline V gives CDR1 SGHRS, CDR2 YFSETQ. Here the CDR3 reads CASSYRTSGGYEQYF. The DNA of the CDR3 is TGCGCCAGCAGCTATCGGACTAGCGGGGGTTACGAGCAGTACTTC.

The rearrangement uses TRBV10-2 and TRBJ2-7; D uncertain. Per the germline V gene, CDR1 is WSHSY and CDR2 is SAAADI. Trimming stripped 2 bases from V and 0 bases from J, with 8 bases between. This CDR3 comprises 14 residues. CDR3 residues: CASSEAGNSYEQYF. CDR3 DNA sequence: TGCGCCAGCAGTGAGGCCGGTAACTCCTACGAGCAGTACTTC.

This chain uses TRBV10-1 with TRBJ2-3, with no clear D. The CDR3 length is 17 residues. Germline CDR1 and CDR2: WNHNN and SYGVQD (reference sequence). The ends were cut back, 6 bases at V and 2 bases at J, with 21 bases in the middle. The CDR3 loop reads CASSPRHSSQATDTQYF. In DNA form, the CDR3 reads TGCGCCAGCAGCCCTCGGCACTCCTCGCAGGCCACAGATACGCAGTATTTT.

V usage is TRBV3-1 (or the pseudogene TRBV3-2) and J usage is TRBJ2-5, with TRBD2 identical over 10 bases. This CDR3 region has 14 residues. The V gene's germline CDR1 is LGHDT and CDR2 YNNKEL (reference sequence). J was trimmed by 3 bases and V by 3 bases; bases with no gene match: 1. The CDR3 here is CASSHLAGEETQYF. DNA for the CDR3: TGTGCCAGCAGCCACCTAGCGGGGGAAGAGACCCAGTACTTC.

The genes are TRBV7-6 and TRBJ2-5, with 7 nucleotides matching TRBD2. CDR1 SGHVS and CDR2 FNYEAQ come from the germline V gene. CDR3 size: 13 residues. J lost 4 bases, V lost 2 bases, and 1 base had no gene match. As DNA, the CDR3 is TGTGCCAGCAGCTTAAGGGAGGGAGAGACCCAGTACTTC. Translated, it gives CASSLREGETQYF. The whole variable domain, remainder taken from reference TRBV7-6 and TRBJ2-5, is GAGVSQSPRYKVTKRGQDVALRCDPISGHVSLYWYRQALGQGPEFLTYFNYEAQQDKSGLPNDRFSAERPEGSISTLTIQRTEQRDSAMYRCASSLREGETQYFGPGTRLLVL.

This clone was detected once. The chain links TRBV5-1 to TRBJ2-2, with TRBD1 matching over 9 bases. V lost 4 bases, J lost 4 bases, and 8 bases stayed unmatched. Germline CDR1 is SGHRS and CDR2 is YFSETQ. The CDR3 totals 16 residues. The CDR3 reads CASSTVQGAGTGELFF. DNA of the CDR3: TGCGCCAGCAGCACCGTACAGGGGGCAGGCACCGGGGAGCTGTTTTTT.

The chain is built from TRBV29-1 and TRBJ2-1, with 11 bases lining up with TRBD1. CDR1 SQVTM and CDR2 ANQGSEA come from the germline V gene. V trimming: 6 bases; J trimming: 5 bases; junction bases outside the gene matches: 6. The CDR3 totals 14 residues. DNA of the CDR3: TGCAGCGTCCGGGACAGGGGGTCTCACAATGAGCAGTTCTTC. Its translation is CSVRDRGSHNEQFF.

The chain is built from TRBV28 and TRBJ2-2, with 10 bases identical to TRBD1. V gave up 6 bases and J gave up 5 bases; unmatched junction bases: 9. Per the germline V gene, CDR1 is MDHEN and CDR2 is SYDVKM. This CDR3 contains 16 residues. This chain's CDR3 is CASRLGTGEGTGELFF. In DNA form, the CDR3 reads TGTGCCAGCAGGCTCGGGACAGGGGAAGGAACCGGGGAGCTGTTTTTT.

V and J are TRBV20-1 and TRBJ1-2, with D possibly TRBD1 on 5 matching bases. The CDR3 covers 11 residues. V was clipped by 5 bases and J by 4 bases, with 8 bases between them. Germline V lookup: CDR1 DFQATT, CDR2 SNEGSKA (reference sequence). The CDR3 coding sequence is TGCAGTGCTCAGGGTAGCTATGGCTACACCTTC. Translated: CSAQGSYGYTF.

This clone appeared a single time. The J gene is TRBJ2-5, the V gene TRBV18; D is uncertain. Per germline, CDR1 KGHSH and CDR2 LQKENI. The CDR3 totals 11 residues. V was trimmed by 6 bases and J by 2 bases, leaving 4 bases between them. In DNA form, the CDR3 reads TGTGCCAGCTCGAGGCAAGAGACCCAGTACTTC. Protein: CASSRQETQYF.

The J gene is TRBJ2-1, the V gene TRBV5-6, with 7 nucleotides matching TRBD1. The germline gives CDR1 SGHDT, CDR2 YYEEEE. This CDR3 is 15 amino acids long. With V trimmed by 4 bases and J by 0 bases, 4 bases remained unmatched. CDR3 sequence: CASSRDRSSYNEQFF. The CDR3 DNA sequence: TGTGCCAGCAGCAGGGACAGAAGCTCCTACAATGAGCAGTTCTTC.